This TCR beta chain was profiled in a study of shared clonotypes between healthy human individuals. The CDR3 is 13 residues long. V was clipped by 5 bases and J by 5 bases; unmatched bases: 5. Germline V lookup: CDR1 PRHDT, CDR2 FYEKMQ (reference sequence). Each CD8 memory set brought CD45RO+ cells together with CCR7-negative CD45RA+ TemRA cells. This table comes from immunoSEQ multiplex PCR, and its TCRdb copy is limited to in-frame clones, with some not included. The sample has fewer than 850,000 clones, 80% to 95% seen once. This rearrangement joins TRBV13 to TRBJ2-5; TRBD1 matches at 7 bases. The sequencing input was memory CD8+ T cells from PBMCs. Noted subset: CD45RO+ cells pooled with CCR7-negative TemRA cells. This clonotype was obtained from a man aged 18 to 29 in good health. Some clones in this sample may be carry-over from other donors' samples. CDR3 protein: CASSVGQTETQYF. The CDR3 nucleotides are TGTGCCAGCAGCGTGGGACAGACGGAGACCCAGTACTTC.